The rows below give T cell receptor beta chains drawn from one sample of a study of blood T cell repertoires in COVID-19. The method was immunoSEQ multiplex PCR; TCRdb's version includes in-frame clones alone and lacks a portion of them. The data hold fewer than 250,000 clones, with roughly 89% observed a single time. Sequencing was done on a sample of PBMCs or T cells enriched from blood (not recorded which). Source of these receptors: a middle-aged woman who had recovered from COVID-19. Both conserved end residues are part of each CDR3. Each record gives: CDR3 DNA, CDR3 protein, V gene, clone size, D gene, J gene. D genes are given only for firm matches. A row's size may be missing; if present it is once, few, many or a size class.

CDR3nt: TGCGCCAGCAGCCTCTGGGCCCAGTGGTTGTCGGCACAGAATTCACCCCTCCACTTT
CDR3aa: CASSLWAQWLSAQNSPLHF
v_gene: TRBV5-1
abundance: .
d_gene: .
j_gene: TRBJ1-6

CDR3nt: TGTGCCAGCAGCTTATGGGGGGACTTCGGGACTGAAGCTTTCTTT
CDR3aa: CASSLWGDFGTEAFF
v_gene: TRBV7-2
abundance: .
d_gene: .
j_gene: TRBJ1-1

CDR3nt: TGTGCCAGCAGCTCCCGAGCGGGAAGAGATACGCAGTATTTT
CDR3aa: CASSSRAGRDTQYF
v_gene: TRBV13
abundance: .
d_gene: TRBD2
j_gene: TRBJ2-3

CDR3nt: TGTGCCAGTAGCCAGGACAGCGATTTCTCTGAAGCTTTCTTT
CDR3aa: CASSQDSDFSEAFF
v_gene: TRBV19
abundance: once
d_gene: .
j_gene: TRBJ1-1

CDR3nt: TGCGCCAGCAGCAGCGGACAGGGTGGGAATTCACCCCTCCACTTT
CDR3aa: CASSSGQGGNSPLHF
v_gene: TRBV4-3
abundance: few
d_gene: TRBD1
j_gene: TRBJ1-6

CDR3nt: TGTGCCAGCAGCTTTCGGGGCTACGAGCAGTACTTC
CDR3aa: CASSFRGYEQYF
v_gene: TRBV13
abundance: .
d_gene: .
j_gene: TRBJ2-7

CDR3nt: TGTGCCAGCATAAGGACAGGGGAGAACACTGAAGCTTTCTTT
CDR3aa: CASIRTGENTEAFF
v_gene: TRBV28
abundance: .
d_gene: TRBD1
j_gene: TRBJ1-1

CDR3nt: TGTGCCAGCAGCCCAGATGGGGCTAGCACAGATACGCAGTATTTT
CDR3aa: CASSPDGASTDTQYF
v_gene: TRBV11-3
abundance: .
d_gene: .
j_gene: TRBJ2-3

CDR3nt: TGTGCCAGCAGTGCCACCACAGGGGGCTACAATGAGCAGTTCTTC
CDR3aa: CASSATTGGYNEQFF
v_gene: TRBV6-6
abundance: .
d_gene: TRBD1
j_gene: TRBJ2-1

CDR3nt: TGTGCCAGCAGCGTAGGAGCCCACCATAATTCACCCCTCCACTTT
CDR3aa: CASSVGAHHNSPLHF
v_gene: TRBV9
abundance: .
d_gene: .
j_gene: TRBJ1-6

CDR3nt: TGTGCCAGCAGTGGTGGGGGGGCCAATCAGCCCCAGCATTTT
CDR3aa: CASSGGGANQPQHF
v_gene: TRBV2
abundance: .
d_gene: .
j_gene: TRBJ1-5

CDR3nt: TGCGCCAGCAAAGAGAGCGAAGAGACCCAGTACTTC
CDR3aa: CASKESEETQYF
v_gene: TRBV5-1
abundance: .
d_gene: .
j_gene: TRBJ2-5

CDR3nt: TGTGCCACCAGCGTCCTAACGTCTATCGGGAGGGCCTGGAGGGAGACCCAGTACTTC
CDR3aa: CATSVLTSIGRAWRETQYF
v_gene: TRBV24-1
abundance: .
d_gene: TRBD2
j_gene: TRBJ2-5

CDR3nt: TGTGCCAGCGCGGATGGCTATGGCTACACCTTC
CDR3aa: CASADGYGYTF
v_gene: TRBV27
abundance: .
d_gene: .
j_gene: TRBJ1-2

CDR3nt: TGTGCCAGCAGTTCAGCGGGAGCAAAGCTGTTTTTT
CDR3aa: CASSSAGAKLFF
v_gene: TRBV28
abundance: once
d_gene: TRBD2
j_gene: TRBJ2-2

CDR3nt: TGTGCCAGCAGTGAACTCAGGGGAAACACCGGGGAGCTGTTTTTT
CDR3aa: CASSELRGNTGELFF
v_gene: TRBV6-1
abundance: .
d_gene: .
j_gene: TRBJ2-2

CDR3nt: TGTGCCAGCAGCTCCAGCGGAGACACCGGGGAGCTGTTTTTT
CDR3aa: CASSSSGDTGELFF
v_gene: TRBV11-3
abundance: .
d_gene: .
j_gene: TRBJ2-2

CDR3nt: TGTGCCACCGCCGCGGGTGATCAGACTCCTTTCTTT
CDR3aa: CATAAGDQTPFF
v_gene: TRBV24-1
abundance: .
d_gene: .
j_gene: TRBJ1-1

CDR3nt: TGTGCCAGCAGCCAAGATCTCGGACTAGCGAGAAATGAGCAGTTCTTC
CDR3aa: CASSQDLGLARNEQFF
v_gene: TRBV3-1/TRBV3-2
abundance: .
d_gene: TRBD2
j_gene: TRBJ2-1

CDR3nt: TGTGCCATCAGTGAGACAGGGGAGGACTATGGCTACACCTTC
CDR3aa: CAISETGEDYGYTF
v_gene: TRBV10-3
abundance: .
d_gene: TRBD1
j_gene: TRBJ1-2

CDR3nt: TGTGCCAGCACCGAAAGCGGGAGTAACGACAATGAGCAGTTCTTC
CDR3aa: CASTESGSNDNEQFF
v_gene: TRBV28
abundance: few
d_gene: TRBD2
j_gene: TRBJ2-1

CDR3nt: TGTGCCTGGACTCTCGGACTACAATCCTACAATGAGCAGTTCTTC
CDR3aa: CAWTLGLQSYNEQFF
v_gene: TRBV30
abundance: once
d_gene: .
j_gene: TRBJ2-1

CDR3nt: TGTGCCACCAGGCGGGGGTTGAACACTGAAGCTTTCTTT
CDR3aa: CATRRGLNTEAFF
v_gene: TRBV2
abundance: .
d_gene: .
j_gene: TRBJ1-1

CDR3nt: TGTGCCAGCAGAGCCGGACAAGGCTATGGCTACACCTTC
CDR3aa: CASRAGQGYGYTF
v_gene: TRBV12-3/TRBV12-4
abundance: few
d_gene: .
j_gene: TRBJ1-2

CDR3nt: TGCGCCAGCAGCTTGTCCGGGGAATATGGCTACACCTTC
CDR3aa: CASSLSGEYGYTF
v_gene: TRBV5-1
abundance: .
d_gene: .
j_gene: TRBJ1-2

CDR3nt: TGTGCCAGCAGCCAAGAGGAGAATGAGCAGTTCTTC
CDR3aa: CASSQEENEQFF
v_gene: TRBV3-1/TRBV3-2
abundance: .
d_gene: .
j_gene: TRBJ2-1

CDR3nt: TGTGCCAGCATTGCTAGCGGAAGCTCTGGGGCCAACGTCCTGACTTTC
CDR3aa: CASIASGSSGANVLTF
v_gene: TRBV6-6
abundance: .
d_gene: TRBD2
j_gene: TRBJ2-6

CDR3nt: TGTGCCAGCAGTTCTTCAGGGGTTGGAGTGGGCAATCAGCCCCAGCATTTT
CDR3aa: CASSSSGVGVGNQPQHF
v_gene: TRBV28
abundance: .
d_gene: .
j_gene: TRBJ1-5

CDR3nt: TGCGCCAGCACCCCTAGCGGGAGGGAGGGAGAGACCCAGTACTTC
CDR3aa: CASTPSGREGETQYF
v_gene: TRBV4-1
abundance: .
d_gene: TRBD2
j_gene: TRBJ2-5